This is a list of T cell receptor beta chains from one sample in a study of T cell repertoires in cytomegalovirus infection. TCRdb re-derived calls from the reads in MiXCR, one entry per CDR3 protein. The sample includes fewer than 850,000 distinct CDR3 sequences, under 35% seen only once; the top ten take approximately 14%. No antigen is known for these receptors. The source material was cultured CD8+ T cells from PBMCs, sampled from culture after CMV antigen stimulation. These receptor sequences come from a human donor in good health (CMV status not recorded). Some clones in this sample may be carry-over from other donors' samples. The CDR3 runs from the conserved cysteine through the conserved F or W. The D gene is left open where the match is weak. Clone sizes are given selectively: once, few, many, or a class where the clone is expanded.

j_call	d_call	v_call	clone_size	cdr3_aa	cdr3_nt
TRBJ2-2	NA	TRBV5-4	few	CASSSVGITKTGELFF	TGTGCCAGCAGTTCGGTTGGGATTACAAAGACCGGGGAGCTGTTTTTT
TRBJ1-1	TRBD1	TRBV12-5	NA	CASGPRQGPNTEAFF	TGTGCTAGTGGTCCCCGACAGGGGCCGAACACTGAAGCTTTCTTT
TRBJ1-1	TRBD1	TRBV19	NA	CASTHRGYTEAFF	TGTGCCAGTACCCACAGGGGATATACTGAAGCTTTCTTT
TRBJ2-1	TRBD2	TRBV12-3/TRBV12-4	many	CASRVSGDAHEQFF	TGTGCCAGCAGGGTTAGCGGGGACGCTCATGAGCAGTTCTTC
TRBJ2-2	TRBD1	TRBV19	few	CASSMARGRDGELFF	TGTGCCAGTAGTATGGCCAGGGGGCGTGACGGGGAGCTGTTTTTT
TRBJ2-1	NA	TRBV11-3	NA	CASSLETHLSSYNEQFF	TGTGCCAGCAGCTTAGAAACACATTTAAGCTCCTACAATGAGCAGTTCTTC
TRBJ2-7	NA	TRBV19	few	CASSGNRVYEQYF	TGTGCCAGTAGTGGAAACAGGGTCTACGAGCAGTACTTC
TRBJ2-1	NA	TRBV6-2/TRBV6-3	few	CASSYRVAAYNEQFF	TGTGCCAGCAGTTACAGAGTAGCGGCTTACAATGAGCAGTTCTTC
TRBJ1-5	NA	TRBV12-3/TRBV12-4	NA	CASSATDSSNQPQHF	TGTGCCAGCAGTGCCACGGACAGTAGCAATCAGCCCCAGCATTTT
TRBJ1-6	TRBD1	TRBV6-2/TRBV6-3	few	CASNAGQAKYSELHF	TGTGCCAGCAACGCGGGACAGGCCAAGTACTCTGAGCTCCACTTT
TRBJ2-5	TRBD2	TRBV12-5	NA	CASGFQYEDRGLAGGRQETQYF	TGTGCTAGTGGTTTCCAATATGAAGACAGGGGATTAGCGGGGGGGCGTCAAGAGACCCAGTACTTC
TRBJ2-7	TRBD2	TRBV7-9	NA	CASSAAALGTRTYEQYF	TGTGCCAGCAGCGCAGCTGCCCTAGGGACTAGGACTTACGAGCAGTACTTC